This T cell receptor beta chain comes out of a study of follicular helper T cells after annual influenza vaccination. Findings and limits, study-wide: ICOS+CD38+ cTfh clonality change tracked circulating plasmablast frequency change.

This table comes from immunoSEQ multiplex PCR, and its TCRdb copy is limited to in-frame clones, with some not included. The sample comprises about 6,800 clones, more than 70% of which are singletons, and approximately 0.69% rests with the top ten. Time point defined: 2015-2016 season, 7 days after influenza vaccination. The germline V and J ends were trimmed by 8 bases and 3 bases, with 4 bases remaining between them. The CDR3 runs to 11 residues. Looked up from germline, CDR1 is LNHDA and CDR2 is SQIVND (reference sequence). This clone was seen more than once but under ten times. As yet, its antigen is unknown.

The receptor comes from an adult who received the influenza vaccine. The chain has TRBV19 and TRBJ2-2, with no clear D. The sequenced sample was CXCR5+ CD38- circulating T follicular helper cells from blood, obtained 7 days after influenza vaccination. The subset is: circulating Tfh, non-naive CD4+CXCR5+PD-1+ (ICOS+CD38+ or ICOS-CD38-). CDR3 coding DNA: TGTGCCAGTCGATACACCGGGGAGCTGTTTTTT. Protein sequence: CASRYTGELFF.